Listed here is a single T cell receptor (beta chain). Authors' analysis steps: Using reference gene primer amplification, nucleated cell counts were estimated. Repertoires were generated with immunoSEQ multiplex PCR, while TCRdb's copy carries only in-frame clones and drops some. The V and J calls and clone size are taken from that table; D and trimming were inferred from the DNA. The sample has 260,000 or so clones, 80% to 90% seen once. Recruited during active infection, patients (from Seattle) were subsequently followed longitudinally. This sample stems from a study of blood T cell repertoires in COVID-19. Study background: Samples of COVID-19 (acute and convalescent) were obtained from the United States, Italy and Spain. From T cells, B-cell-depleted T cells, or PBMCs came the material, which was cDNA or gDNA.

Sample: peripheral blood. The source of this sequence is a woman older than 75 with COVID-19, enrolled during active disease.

Here the CDR3 reads CAWSPGQQETQYF. CDR3 sequence (DNA): TGTGCCTGGAGCCCTGGACAGCAAGAGACCCAGTACTTC. This chain links TRBV30 with TRBJ2-5; a weak D match, TRBD1 (6 bases). Germline V gene data show CDR1 as GTSNPN and CDR2 as SVGIG (reference sequence). The CDR3 extends over 13 amino acids. The V and J ends lost 3 bases and 2 bases respectively, with 10 bases between them.